These 19 T cell receptor beta chains came from one sample sequenced in a study of T cell responses to AZD1222 COVID-19 vaccine. Method: immunoSEQ multiplex PCR; TCRdb's copy keeps in-frame clones and lacks some. The data hold 90,000 to 120,000 clones, with approximately 88% observed a single time. The specimen comprised peripheral blood, sampled on day 0 of AZD1222 vaccination. All receptors derive from an adult in good health.

This clone was recorded a few times. The chain combines TRBV5-4 with TRBJ2-3, with TRBD2 matching 9 bases. The CDR3 runs to 15 residues. V trimming: 4 bases; J trimming: 0 bases; junction bases outside the gene matches: 3. The germline V gene encodes CDR1 SGHNT and CDR2 YYREEE (reference sequence). CDR3 region: CASSQTSGSTDTQYF. The CDR3 nucleotides are TGTGCCAGCAGCCAAACTAGCGGGAGCACAGATACGCAGTATTTT.

V usage is TRBV24-1 and J usage is TRBJ2-3; 10 bases map to TRBD2. This CDR3 is 16 amino acids long. Germline V gene lookup returns CDR1 KGHDR and CDR2 SFDVKD. After removal of 4 bases from V and 4 bases from J, the junction contained 7 bases not matched to a gene. CDR3 DNA sequence: TGTGCCACCAGTGACCAACTAGCGGGGAGCGCAGATACGCAGTATTTT. Translation gives CATSDQLAGSADTQYF.

V is TRBV18 and J is TRBJ2-7, with TRBD1 identical over 8 bases. The CDR3 totals 14 residues. Germline V gene lookup returns CDR1 KGHSH and CDR2 LQKENI. V lost 3 bases to trimming and J lost 6 bases; unmatched junction nucleotides: 7. CDR3 sequence: CASSPAGTGGEQYF. Here the CDR3 DNA reads TGTGCCAGCTCACCGGCCGGGACAGGAGGCGAGCAGTACTTC. The variable domain in full, with the rest retrieved from reference TRBV18 and TRBJ2-7, is NAGVMQNPRHLVRRRGQEARLRCSPMKGHSHVYWYRQLPEEGLKFMVYLQKENIIDESGMPKERFSAEFPKEGPSILRIQQVVRGDSAAYFCASSPAGTGGEQYFGPGTRLTVT.

The chain employs TRBV5-4 and TRBJ2-5; unclear D gene. The CDR3 spans 14 residues. Germline V gene lookup returns CDR1 SGHNT and CDR2 YYREEE (reference sequence). The V end lost 7 bases, the J end lost 0 bases, and 13 bases lay between the germline ends. The CDR3 loop is CASGLPDHQETQYF. Here the CDR3 DNA reads TGTGCCAGCGGGCTACCGGACCACCAAGAGACCCAGTACTTC.

V is TRBV6-5 and J is TRBJ1-1; 7 bases agree with TRBD1. V shed 7 bases, J shed 6 bases, and the junction held 8 bases outside the gene matches. The CDR3 consists of 13 residues. From germline, CDR1 is MNHEY and CDR2 SVGAGI. The DNA for the CDR3 is TGTGCCAGCAATCCGACAGGGAGTTCTGAAGCTTTCTTT. This translates into CASNPTGSSEAFF.

The rearrangement joins TRBV29-1 to TRBJ1-1; D is undetermined. The V and J ends lost 7 bases and 0 bases respectively, with 12 bases between them. CDR3 length equals 13 residues. The germline gives CDR1 SQVTM, CDR2 ANQGSEA. CDR3 sequence reads: CSAGNRMNTEAFF. Here the CDR3 DNA reads TGCAGCGCTGGAAATCGGATGAACACTGAAGCTTTCTTT.

The V gene is TRBV6-5, the J gene TRBJ2-5; TRBD2 aligns across 7 bases. Germline V gene sequence: CDR1 MNHEY, CDR2 SVGAGI. The CDR3 totals 12 residues. V lost 8 bases to trimming and J lost 4 bases; unmatched junction nucleotides: 4. The CDR3 loop reads CASRPGGETQYF. DNA of the CDR3: TGTGCCAGCCGACCGGGAGGAGAGACCCAGTACTTC.

This clone was seen more than once but under ten times. The chain carries TRBV29-1 and TRBJ2-1, with D uncertain. The CDR3 extends over 15 amino acids. From germline, CDR1 is SQVTM and CDR2 ANQGSEA. Between the trimmed V and J ends, which lost 0 bases and 7 bases, there was a span of 16 bases. CDR3 bases: TGCAGCGTTGAAGAAAGGCGTCCCTCGAGGAATGAGCAGTTCTTC. Protein: CSVEERRPSRNEQFF.

The chain joins TRBV28 to TRBJ1-4; perhaps TRBD1 as D (6 bases). The V gene lost 6 bases and the J gene lost 3 bases, with 14 bases spanning the gap. CDR1 is MDHEN, CDR2 SYDVKM, per germline. The CDR3 extends over 15 amino acids. The CDR3 loop reads CASSQAGAANEKLFF. The CDR3 DNA reads TGTGCCAGCAGCCAAGCGGGGGCGGCTAATGAAAAACTGTTTTTT. Drawing the rest from reference TRBV28 and TRBJ1-4, the complete variable domain is DVKVTQSSRYLVKRTGEKVFLECVQDMDHENMFWYRQDPGLGLRLIYFSYDVKMKEKGDIPEGYSVSREKKERFSLILESASTNQTSMYLCASSQAGAANEKLFFGSGTQLSVL.

This chain connects TRBV10-3 to TRBJ2-6, with D perhaps matching TRBD1 (6 bases). Germline lookup yields CDR1 ENHRY and CDR2 SYGVKD. This CDR3 has 14 residues. Trimming removed 10 bases from V and 2 bases from J, with 12 bases in between. CDR3 nucleotide sequence: TGTGCCACACAGGGTTTACCTGGGGCCAACGTCCTGACTTTC. As protein: CATQGLPGANVLTF.

The rearrangement joins TRBV3-1 (or the pseudogene TRBV3-2) to TRBJ2-2; D gene unclear. The CDR3 is 13 residues long. Trimming took 4 bases from V and 8 from J, leaving 11 bases between them. Germline values: CDR1 LGHDT, CDR2 YNNKEL (reference sequence). The CDR3 protein is CASSPRFAGELFF. CDR3 nucleotide sequence: TGTGCCAGCAGCCCGCGATTCGCTGGGGAGCTGTTTTTT.

The chain couples TRBV5-5 to TRBJ2-3, with 10 positions matching TRBD2. Germline trimming cut 2 bases from V and 4 bases from J; bases unmatched to any gene: 4. Germline V CDR1 and CDR2: SGHKS, YYEKEE (reference sequence). This CDR3 has 15 residues. CDR3 nucleotide sequence: TGTGCCAGCAGCTTCCTAGCGGGAGATGCAGATACGCAGTATTTT. Protein product: CASSFLAGDADTQYF.

V is TRBV5-8 and J is TRBJ1-2, with 8 bases identical to TRBD1. V trimming: 2 bases; J trimming: 4 bases; junction bases outside the gene matches: 7. Germline V gene lookup returns CDR1 SGHTS and CDR2 YDEGEE. This CDR3 spans 15 amino acids. This chain's CDR3 is CASSFIGQGGYGYTF. The CDR3, as DNA: TGTGCCAGCAGCTTCATTGGACAGGGCGGCTATGGCTACACCTTC.

This clone has just a few counts. The chain is built from TRBV4-3 and TRBJ1-6; D call uncertain. Germline V gene lookup returns CDR1 LGHNA and CDR2 YSLEER. Trimming cost V 0 bases and J 7 bases, with 7 bases left between them. This CDR3 is built from 14 residues. CDR3 sequence (DNA): TGCGCCAGCAGCCAAGATGGTGAGAATTCACCCCTCCACTTT. The encoded protein is CASSQDGENSPLHF.

The rearrangement joins TRBV18 to TRBJ2-2; the D is unclear. The CDR3 runs to 17 residues. The germline V and J ends were trimmed by 2 bases and 4 bases, with 17 bases remaining between them. CDR1 KGHSH and CDR2 LQKENI come from the germline V gene. CDR3 loop: CASSPRDQAQSTGELFF. The CDR3 nucleotides are TGTGCCAGCTCACCAAGAGACCAGGCCCAGAGCACCGGGGAGCTGTTTTTT.

The chain employs TRBV25-1 and TRBJ1-2, with 8 bases identical to TRBD1. The CDR3 totals 16 residues. Trimming removed 2 bases from V and 8 bases from J; junction bases left unmatched: 13. Germline values: CDR1 MGHDK, CDR2 SYGVNS. CDR3 DNA sequence: TGTGCCAGCAGTGAAGAAGGGCTCAGGGGGCTTGGGGGCTACACCTTC. Protein: CASSEEGLRGLGGYTF.

This clone was picked up a small number of times. CDR3 loop: CASSKDRGGGYTF. The CDR3 DNA sequence: TGTGCCAGCAGCAAGGACAGGGGTGGAGGCTACACCTTC. The chain joins TRBV7-8 to TRBJ1-2; 9 nucleotides align to TRBD1. This CDR3 region has 13 residues. Germline V lookup: CDR1 SGHVS, CDR2 FQNEAQ. V lost 5 bases and J lost 8; bases outside the gene matches: 6.

This chain connects TRBV7-8 to TRBJ2-5; D is perhaps TRBD1 (6 bases). Germline-derived CDR1 and CDR2 are SGHVS and FQNEAQ. V lost 8 bases and J 3 bases, leaving 16 bases between the germline ends. This CDR3 comprises 14 residues. CDR3 bases: TGTGCCAGCCTTCGGGACACTATGAAAGAGACCCAGTACTTC. Its translation is CASLRDTMKETQYF.

The chain carries TRBV11-2 and TRBJ2-5; D might be TRBD1 or TRBD2, each matching 5 bases. Germline-derived CDR1 and CDR2 are SGHAT and FQNNGV. The CDR3 totals 13 residues. The V end lost 1 base, the J end lost 5 bases, and 8 bases lay between the germline ends. CDR3 in DNA: TGTGCCAGCAGCTTAGGGGGGACGGAGACCCAGTACTTC. It is translated as CASSLGGTETQYF.